Below, one T cell receptor beta chain is given with its context. The data stem from a study of PD-1 blockade in classical Hodgkin lymphoma. All patients relapsed after autologous stem cell transplantation, and brentuximab vedotin exposure varied. This CDR3 comprises 16 residues. V shed 0 bases, J shed 7 bases, and the junction held 8 bases outside the gene matches. CDR1 and CDR2 from the germline V gene are LNHNV and YYDKDF (reference sequence). Measured with immunoSEQ multiplex PCR; TCRdb has only the in-frame clones, and not every one. The sample carries 20,000 to 25,000 clones, roughly two thirds recorded once.

The source is a human donor with classical Hodgkin lymphoma. The source material was peripheral blood mononuclear cells (PBMCs), sampled at baseline. The chain combines TRBV15 with TRBJ2-1; 8 nucleotides line up with TRBD2. CDR3 nucleotides: TGTGCCACCAGCAGAGAGCACGGGGGCGGGAGGAATGAGCAGTTCTTC. Protein sequence: CATSREHGGGRNEQFF.